This T cell receptor beta chain was documented in a study of blood T cells in healthy people across ages. Study-wide results and limits: Estimates of total diversity, which came from one million sequenced T cells, were considered to be underestimates.

Alongside a J-beta primer mix, a sample-barcoded 5' primer served in a second PCR lasting roughly 6 to 11 cycles. TCRdb used MiXCR to reprocess the 5' RACE reads, holding one entry per CDR3 protein. The sample consists of fewer than 1,200,000 distinct CDR3 sequences, approximately 26% of them appearing once. This clonotype has more than one count but fewer than ten. Its target is unknown. The CDR3 runs to 17 residues. CDR1 is MGHRA, CDR2 YSYEKL, per germline. These data were also reused for a study on T cells of mothers and their children. That study adds: The M1S primer of the second PCR added sample barcodes and 2-4 random nucleotides.

Sequenced material: blood. The sequence was obtained from a girl aged 2 to 9 in good health. The chain combines TRBV4-1 with TRBJ2-5, with 13 nucleotides matching TRBD2. TRBJ2-1 matches the DNA end more closely, so the J call is doubtful. Here the CDR3 DNA reads TGCGCCAGCAGCCAAGAAGGACTAGCGGGAGCATTCGATGAGCAGTTCTTC. This codes for CASSQEGLAGAFDEQFF.